The 20 T cell receptor beta chains listed next were all sequenced from one sample in a study of CD8+ T cells in alopecia areata. Treatment given: oral pan-JAK inhibitor, 5-10 mg twice daily. RNA was extracted and reverse transcribed into cDNA as the sequencing template. Here immunoSEQ multiplex PCR was the method, and the copy in TCRdb shows in-frame clones only, minus some. The sample holds more than 200,000 clones; 66% are singletons and the top ten take roughly 1.2%. The source was CD4+ T cells sorted from blood, collected between weeks 44 and 45, from a patient treated with tofacitinib. Receptors originate from a human donor with alopecia areata.

This clone appeared a few times. The chain links TRBV4-3 to TRBJ2-2; no clear D. The V and J ends lost 0 bases and 4 bases respectively, with 12 bases between them. The CDR3 sequence is 16 residues long. Germline V CDR1 and CDR2: LGHNA, YSLEER. The CDR3 DNA follows: TGCGCCAGCAGCCAAGATCCGCTTTTAGGCACCGGGGAGCTGTTTTTT. Amino acid sequence: CASSQDPLLGTGELFF.

The V gene is TRBV19, the J gene TRBJ1-1; TRBD1 matches at 8 bases. The CDR3 runs 14 residues. Losses at the gene ends were 4 bases for V and 5 bases for J; bases not matched to a gene: 6. Germline V gene sequence: CDR1 LNHDA, CDR2 SQIVND (reference sequence). CDR3 in DNA: TGTGCCAGTAGTAGGACAGGGAGAACGACTGAAGCTTTCTTT. Protein: CASSRTGRTTEAFF.

This clone occurred a few times. The V call is TRBV19, the J call TRBJ2-5; 11 bases are shared with TRBD1. V trimming: 5 bases; J trimming: 4 bases; junction bases outside the gene matches: 18. This CDR3 has 19 amino acids. Germline values: CDR1 LNHDA, CDR2 SQIVND (reference sequence). The CDR3 nucleotides are TGTGCCAGTAGTCCCGGACAGGGGGCCATACGGAGTTTCGGAGAGACCCAGTACTTC. Encoded protein: CASSPGQGAIRSFGETQYF.

The chain couples TRBV11-2 to TRBJ2-5; 10 bases agree with TRBD1. Trimming removed 7 bases from V and 5 bases from J; junction bases left unmatched: 13. Looked up from germline, CDR1 is SGHAT and CDR2 is FQNNGV. The CDR3 contains 16 residues. In nucleotides, the CDR3 is TGTGCCAGCACGCAACCGGGACAGGGGTTCCGGGAGACCCAGTACTTC. Protein product: CASTQPGQGFRETQYF.

Points on this clone: This specimen includes other DNA sequences encoding the same CDR3. The chain employs TRBV7-9 and TRBJ2-3; 7 positions agree with TRBD2. The CDR3 contains 15 residues. The V segment lost 2 bases and the J segment 2 bases; nucleotides outside the gene matches: 4. Germline V gene lookup returns CDR1 SEHNR and CDR2 FQNEAQ (reference sequence). CDR3 DNA sequence: TGTGCCAGCAGCTTACTCGCGGGGGACACAGATACGCAGTATTTT. Translating it yields CASSLLAGDTDTQYF. Supplemented by reference TRBV7-9 and TRBJ2-3, the full variable domain reads DTGVSQNPRHKITKRGQNVTFRCDPISEHNRLYWYRQTLGQGPEFLTYFQNEAQLEKSRLLSDRFSAERPKGSFSTLEIQRTEQGDSAMYLCASSLLAGDTDTQYFGPGTRLTVL.

The chain combines TRBV10-3 with TRBJ1-5; D unresolved. The CDR3 runs 13 residues. Between the trimmed V and J ends, which lost 4 bases and 2 bases, there was a span of 6 bases. Per the germline V gene, CDR1 is ENHRY and CDR2 is SYGVKD. CDR3 residues: CAISVAGNQPQHF. CDR3 coding DNA: TGTGCCATCAGTGTAGCTGGCAATCAGCCCCAGCATTTT.

The chain carries TRBV14 and TRBJ1-3; D uncertain. Per germline, CDR1 SGHDN and CDR2 FVKESK. This CDR3 has 12 amino acids. With 2 bases removed from V and 11 bases from J, the gap between germline ends came to 10 bases. The CDR3 loop is CASSQKEGAIYF. The CDR3 DNA sequence: TGTGCCAGCAGCCAAAAGGAGGGCGCCATATATTTT.

The rearrangement links TRBV7-2 to TRBJ2-3; possibly TRBD1 for D (6 bases). Deletions cut 1 base from V and 7 bases from J, with 12 bases between. The CDR3 has 14 residues. The germline gives CDR1 SGHTA, CDR2 FQGNSA. The CDR3 region is CASSLVGAVNTQYF. In DNA, the CDR3 is TGTGCCAGCAGCTTAGTGGGGGCAGTAAATACGCAGTATTTT.

V is TRBV27 and J is TRBJ1-2; TRBD1 matches at 9 bases. The CDR3 runs 13 residues. The germline V gene has CDR1 MNHEY and CDR2 SMNVEV (reference sequence). The trim removed 7 bases at V and 6 bases at J, leaving 6 bases unmatched. CDR3 region: CASTPGQGHGYTF. CDR3 DNA: TGTGCCAGCACCCCGGGACAGGGTCATGGCTACACCTTC.

The table lists this clone with a count of one. The rearrangement uses TRBV4-3 and TRBJ1-1; the D gene is possibly TRBD1 (5 bases). CDR3 size: 13 residues. V lost 3 bases to trimming and J lost 5 bases, with 10 bases between them. Germline V CDR1 and CDR2: LGHNA, YSLEER. For the CDR3, the DNA is TGCGCCAGCAGCCAGGCCGGGACTACTGAAGCTTTCTTT. Residues: CASSQAGTTEAFF.

The chain is built from TRBV7-7 and TRBJ2-2; TRBD2 aligns across 10 bases. Germline trimming cut 1 base from V and 5 bases from J; bases unmatched to any gene: 13. CDR3 length equals 19 residues. From germline, CDR1 is SSHAT and CDR2 FNYEAQ (reference sequence). The CDR3 region is CASSLGVGASGGRTGELFF. The CDR3 nucleotides read TGTGCCAGCAGCTTAGGTGTAGGAGCTAGCGGGGGAAGAACCGGGGAGCTGTTTTTT.

The rearrangement uses TRBV7-2 and TRBJ2-3, with D uncertain. Germline loops: CDR1 SGHTA, CDR2 FQGNSA. The CDR3 spans 12 residues. Trimming removed 4 bases from V and 8 bases from J, with 10 bases in between. CDR3 in DNA: TGTGCCAGCAGCTCCGGTCCGGGTACGCAGTATTTT. Protein product: CASSSGPGTQYF.

The chain is built from TRBV2 and TRBJ1-6; maybe TRBD1 (5 bases). The V gene's germline CDR1 is SNHLY and CDR2 FYNNEI. V was shortened by 9 bases and J by 7 bases, with 16 bases between the two germline ends. The CDR3 contains 14 residues. For the CDR3, the DNA is TGTGCCAGGGGTGTTGGGGCACCCAATTCACCCCTCCACTTT. Its translation is CARGVGAPNSPLHF. The full variable domain, completed using reference TRBV2 and TRBJ1-6, is EPEVTQTPSHQVTQMGQEVILRCVPISNHLYFYWYRQILGQKVEFLVSFYNNEISEKSEIFDDQFSVERPDGSNFTLKIRSTKLEDSAMYFCARGVGAPNSPLHFGNGTRLTVT.

This chain uses TRBV30 with TRBJ2-1; D not resolved. This CDR3 has 11 residues. The V and J ends lost 5 bases and 8 bases respectively, with 10 bases between them. The germline CDR1 and CDR2 sequences are GTSNPN and SVGIG (reference sequence). This CDR3 reads CAWSQRDEQFF. The CDR3, as DNA: TGTGCCTGGTCTCAAAGGGATGAGCAGTTCTTC.

The gene calls are TRBV12-5 and TRBJ2-7, with D possibly being TRBD1 (6 bases). This CDR3 spans 13 amino acids. The germline V gene encodes CDR1 LGHNT and CDR2 FRNRAP. Trimming took 6 bases from V and 2 from J, leaving 11 bases between them. This chain's CDR3 is CASGQGSTYEQYF. In DNA form, the CDR3 reads TGTGCTAGTGGACAGGGATCGACCTACGAGCAGTACTTC.

The J gene is TRBJ2-1, the V gene TRBV25-1; D may be TRBD2 (6 bases). Germline loops: CDR1 MGHDK, CDR2 SYGVNS. There are 14 residues in the CDR3. Trimming pared 5 bases from V and 2 bases from J, leaving 10 bases between. CDR3 region: CASSRDLAYNEQFF. CDR3 DNA sequence: TGTGCCAGCAGTAGGGACTTGGCCTACAATGAGCAGTTCTTC.

A few counts support this clone. V is TRBV14 and J is TRBJ2-7; D is undetermined. Germline V gives CDR1 SGHDN, CDR2 FVKESK. The CDR3 extends over 12 amino acids. V gave up 0 bases and J gave up 7 bases, with 7 bases separating them. CDR3 bases: TGTGCCAGCAGCCAAGAAGGGTGGGAGCAGTACTTC. Protein sequence: CASSQEGWEQYF.

The chain links TRBV7-2 to TRBJ2-7, with D maybe TRBD2 (5 bases). Trimming took off 2 bases at V and 6 bases at J, with 8 bases between the two ends. The CDR3 extends over 12 amino acids. Germline CDR1 is SGHTA and CDR2 is FQGNSA. For the CDR3, the DNA is TGTGCCAGCAGCTTATGGGCGGGCGAGCAGTACTTC. Amino acid sequence: CASSLWAGEQYF.

This clone was seen just once. The CDR3, as DNA: TGCGCCAGCAGCCAAGATGGGAGGGACAACATTCAGTACTTC. Translation: CASSQDGRDNIQYF. The rearrangement links TRBV4-3 to TRBJ2-4; 7 bases are shared with TRBD2. The CDR3 loop spans 14 amino acids. The trim removed 0 bases at V and 7 bases at J, leaving 3 bases unmatched. The germline gives CDR1 LGHNA, CDR2 YSLEER.

This clone was detected only a few times. V usage is TRBV29-1 and J usage is TRBJ2-3; 9 nucleotides align to TRBD1. Germline trimming cut 6 bases from V and 2 bases from J; bases unmatched to any gene: 6. Per germline, CDR1 SQVTM and CDR2 ANQGSEA. The CDR3 sequence is 14 residues long. The CDR3 region is CSVRGTGITDTQYF. The CDR3 DNA sequence: TGCAGCGTCCGCGGGACAGGGATCACAGATACGCAGTATTTT.